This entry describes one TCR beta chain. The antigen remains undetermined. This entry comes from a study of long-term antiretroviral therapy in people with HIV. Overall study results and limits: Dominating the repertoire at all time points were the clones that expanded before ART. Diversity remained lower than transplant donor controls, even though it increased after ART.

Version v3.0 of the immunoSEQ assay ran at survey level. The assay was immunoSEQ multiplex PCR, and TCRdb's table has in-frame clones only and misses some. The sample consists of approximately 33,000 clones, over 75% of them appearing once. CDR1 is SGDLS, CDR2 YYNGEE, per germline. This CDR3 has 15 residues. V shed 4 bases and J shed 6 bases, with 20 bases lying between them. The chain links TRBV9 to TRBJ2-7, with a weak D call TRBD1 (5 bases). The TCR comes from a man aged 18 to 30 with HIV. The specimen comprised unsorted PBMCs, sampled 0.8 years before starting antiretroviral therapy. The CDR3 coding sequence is TGTGCCAGCAGCCCCGGAGACCAGGGCGCAAGCGAGCAGTACTTC. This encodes CASSPGDQGASEQYF.